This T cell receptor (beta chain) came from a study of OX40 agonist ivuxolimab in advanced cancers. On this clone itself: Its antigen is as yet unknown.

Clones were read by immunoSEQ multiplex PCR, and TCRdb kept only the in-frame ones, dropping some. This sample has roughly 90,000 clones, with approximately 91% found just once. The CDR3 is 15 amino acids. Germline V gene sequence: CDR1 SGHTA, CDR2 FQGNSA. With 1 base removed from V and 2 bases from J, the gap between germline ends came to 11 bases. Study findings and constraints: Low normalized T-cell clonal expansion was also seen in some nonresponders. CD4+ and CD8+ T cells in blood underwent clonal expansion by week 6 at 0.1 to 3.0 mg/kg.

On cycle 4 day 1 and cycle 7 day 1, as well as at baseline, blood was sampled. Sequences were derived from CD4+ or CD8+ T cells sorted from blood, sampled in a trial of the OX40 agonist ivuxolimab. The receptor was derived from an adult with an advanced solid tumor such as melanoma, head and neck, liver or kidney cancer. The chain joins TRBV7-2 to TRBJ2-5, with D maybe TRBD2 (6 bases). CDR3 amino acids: CASSLVSGLQETQYF. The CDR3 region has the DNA TGTGCCAGCAGCTTAGTTAGCGGACTACAAGAGACCCAGTACTTC.